This T cell receptor beta chain appears in the sequencing data of a study of shared clonotypes between healthy human individuals. The split of CD4+ cells yielded CD45RA+ naive and CD45RA-negative memory subsets. The CDR3 is 15 amino acids. The protocol was immunoSEQ multiplex PCR, while the TCRdb copy is restricted to in-frame clones and leaves out a portion. The table includes 2 million to 2.5 million clones, 85% to 95% detected once. Overall study findings and caveats: Several donors held 5% to 5.5% of naive CD4 clonotypes in common.

Remarks on this clone: Its matching antigen is unknown.

The sample comprised naive CD4+ T cells from PBMCs. The sample's subset: CD45RA+ positively selected. This clonotype was sampled from a man aged 18 to 29 in good health. Some clones in this sample may be carry-over from other donors' samples. This chain links TRBV21-1 with TRBJ2-7; the tabulated D call, TRBD2, remains unverified against the DNA. TRBV21-1 is a pseudogene. This chain's CDR3 is CASSNPGTSFYEQYF. CDR3 DNA: TGTGCCAGCAGCAATCCAGGGACTAGCTTCTACGAGCAGTACTTC.